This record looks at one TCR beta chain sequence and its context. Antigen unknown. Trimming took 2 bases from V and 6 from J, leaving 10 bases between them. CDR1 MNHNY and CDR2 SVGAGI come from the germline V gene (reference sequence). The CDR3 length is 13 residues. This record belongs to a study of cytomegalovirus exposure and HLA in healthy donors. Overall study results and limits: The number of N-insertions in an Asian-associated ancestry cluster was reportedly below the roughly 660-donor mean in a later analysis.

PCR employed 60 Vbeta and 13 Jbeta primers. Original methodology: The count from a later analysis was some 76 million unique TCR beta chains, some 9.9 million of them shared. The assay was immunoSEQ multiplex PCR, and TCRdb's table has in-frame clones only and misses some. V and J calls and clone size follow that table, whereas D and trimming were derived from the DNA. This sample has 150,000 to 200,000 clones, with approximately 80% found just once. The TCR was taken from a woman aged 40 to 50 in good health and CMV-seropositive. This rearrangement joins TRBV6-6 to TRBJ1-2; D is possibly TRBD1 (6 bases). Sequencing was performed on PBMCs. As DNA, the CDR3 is TGTGCCAGCAGTTACCGCCGACAGGATGGCTACACCTTC. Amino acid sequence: CASSYRRQDGYTF.